Sequencing of this T cell receptor (beta chain) was carried out in a study of control samples from healthy donors and cancer patients. This table comes from immunoSEQ multiplex PCR, and its TCRdb copy is limited to in-frame clones, with some not included. The repertoire consists of around 30,000 clones, with approximately 91% occurring once and the leading ten covering roughly 12%. Germline CDR1 reads MNHEY; CDR2 reads SVGEGT. Trimming removed 5 bases from V and 0 bases from J, with 8 bases in between. The CDR3 length is 13 residues. V and J are TRBV6-2 or TRBV6-3 and TRBJ2-7, with unresolved D. The sequence was obtained from a man aged 50 to 59 with lung cancer. Material for sequencing was PBMCs. DNA for the CDR3: TGTGCCAGCAGTGTCGGCCACTCCTACGAGCAGTACTTC. This codes for CASSVGHSYEQYF.